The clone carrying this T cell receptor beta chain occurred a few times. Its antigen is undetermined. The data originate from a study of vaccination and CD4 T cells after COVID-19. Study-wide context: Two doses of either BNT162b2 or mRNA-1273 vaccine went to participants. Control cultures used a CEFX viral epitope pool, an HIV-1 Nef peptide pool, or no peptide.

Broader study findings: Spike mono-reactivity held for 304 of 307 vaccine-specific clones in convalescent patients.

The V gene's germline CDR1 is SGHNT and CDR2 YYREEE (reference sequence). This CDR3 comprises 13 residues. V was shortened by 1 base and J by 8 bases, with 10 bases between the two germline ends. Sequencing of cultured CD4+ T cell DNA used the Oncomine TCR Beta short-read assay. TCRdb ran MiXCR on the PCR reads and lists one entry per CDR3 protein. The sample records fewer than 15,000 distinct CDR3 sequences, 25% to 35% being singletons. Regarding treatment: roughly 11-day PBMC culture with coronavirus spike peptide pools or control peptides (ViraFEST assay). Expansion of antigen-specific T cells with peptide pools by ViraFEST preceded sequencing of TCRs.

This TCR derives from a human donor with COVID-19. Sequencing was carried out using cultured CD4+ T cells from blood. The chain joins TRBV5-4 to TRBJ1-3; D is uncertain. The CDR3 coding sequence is TGTGCCAGCAGCTTGTCTGGGTGGGACACCATATATTTT. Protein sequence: CASSLSGWDTIYF.